The 7 T cell receptor beta chains presented below share a single source sample, sequenced in a study of cytomegalovirus exposure and HLA in healthy donors (dated by TCRdb to the late 2010s). Preparation of the library involved the immunoSEQ multiplex PCR assay. For the multiplex PCR, a mixture combining 60 forward primers for TCR Vbeta segments and 13 reverse primers for TCR Jbeta segments was used. Held by TCRdb, this immuneACCESS table contains in-frame sequences only and omits some clones. Under half of the omission traces to an unresolved V gene where checked; the cause of the rest is unknown. The sample's table lists a count of about 67,000 clones. The ten largest make up approximately 4.5% of the sample. The source material was PBMCs. Source of these receptors: a woman between 40 and 55 years old in good health and CMV-seropositive.

Comment on this clone: Germline is not matched at one junction end, which may reflect a read error. V and J are TRBV7-7 and TRBJ2-3; D gene unclear. This CDR3 is built from 14 residues. Germline V gene data show CDR1 as SSHAT and CDR2 as FNYEAQ (reference sequence). The CDR3 loop reads CASSLGEVTDTQYF. The CDR3 nucleotides are TGTGCTAGCAGCTTAGGAGAGGTAACAGATACGCAGTATTTT.

This sequence joins TRBV25-1 and TRBJ1-1; 7 bases are shared with TRBD1. CDR1 is MGHDK, CDR2 SYGVNS, per germline. V shed 0 bases, J shed 2 bases, and the junction held 6 bases outside the gene matches. The CDR3 contains 16 residues. The CDR3 loop is CASSEYKGDSNTEAFF. The CDR3 region has the DNA TGTGCCAGCAGTGAATACAAAGGGGACAGTAACACTGAAGCTTTCTTT.

CDR3 sequence: CASSASGTGYNEQFF. The CDR3, as DNA: TGTGCCAGCAGTGCTTCCGGGACAGGCTACAATGAGCAGTTCTTC. J is TRBJ2-1 and V is TRBV6-5; the match to TRBD1 covers 8 bases. Per germline, CDR1 MNHEY and CDR2 SVGAGI. The CDR3 sequence is 15 residues long. Trimming at V came to 5 bases and at J to 3 bases, leaving 6 bases not matched to a gene.

This chain connects TRBV30 to TRBJ2-1; D possibly corresponds to TRBD2 (5 bases). CDR1 is GTSNPN and CDR2 is SVGIG in the germline V gene (reference sequence). Trimming removed 2 bases at V and 5 bases at J, with 16 bases between. CDR3 length: 15 amino acids. The CDR3 DNA follows: TGTGCCTGGAGTATCGGAGGAGCGGTTGACAATGAGCAGTTCTTC. This translates into CAWSIGGAVDNEQFF.

The rearrangement joins TRBV5-5 to TRBJ2-7; a possible D gene is TRBD1 (5 bases). In germline, CDR1 is SGHKS, CDR2 YYEKEE (reference sequence). Between the trimmed V and J ends, which lost 5 bases and 0 bases, there was a span of 15 bases. The CDR3 runs to 15 residues. This chain's CDR3 is CASRLTPGLSYEQYF. CDR3 bases: TGTGCCAGCAGGCTTACTCCAGGGCTCTCCTACGAGCAGTACTTC.

The V and J genes are TRBV5-1 and TRBJ1-6; D is unresolved. This CDR3 is 16 amino acids long. Per the germline V gene, CDR1 is SGHRS and CDR2 is YFSETQ. V was trimmed by 4 bases and J by 1 base, leaving 12 bases between them. This chain's CDR3 is CASSTDARSYNSPLHF. The CDR3 bases are TGCGCCAGCAGCACCGACGCGCGGTCCTATAATTCACCCCTCCACTTT.

The rearrangement links TRBV7-9 to TRBJ1-2; 7 nucleotides line up with TRBD1. The germline gives CDR1 SEHNR, CDR2 FQNEAQ (reference sequence). V lost 5 bases to trimming and J lost 8 bases; unmatched junction nucleotides: 11. The CDR3 runs 14 residues. The DNA of the CDR3 is TGTGCCAGCAGCCCCTTCCGGGACAGCAGCGGCTACACCTTC. This translates into CASSPFRDSSGYTF.